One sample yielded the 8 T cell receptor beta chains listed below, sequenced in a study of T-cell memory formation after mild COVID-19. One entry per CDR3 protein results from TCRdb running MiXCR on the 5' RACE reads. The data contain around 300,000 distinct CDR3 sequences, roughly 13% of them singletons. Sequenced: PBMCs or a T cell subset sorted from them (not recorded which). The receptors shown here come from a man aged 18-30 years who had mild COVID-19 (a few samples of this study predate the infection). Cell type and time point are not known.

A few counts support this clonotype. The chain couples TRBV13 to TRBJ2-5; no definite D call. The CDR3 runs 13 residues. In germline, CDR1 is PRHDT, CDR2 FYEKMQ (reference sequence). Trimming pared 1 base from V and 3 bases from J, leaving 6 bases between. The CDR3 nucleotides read TGTGCCAGCAGCTTAGATTGGGAAGAGACCCAGTACTTC. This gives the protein CASSLDWEETQYF.

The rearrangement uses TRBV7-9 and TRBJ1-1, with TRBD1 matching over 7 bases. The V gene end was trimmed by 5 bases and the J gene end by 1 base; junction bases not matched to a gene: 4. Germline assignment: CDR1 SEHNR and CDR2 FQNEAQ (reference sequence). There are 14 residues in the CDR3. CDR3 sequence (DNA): TGTGCCAGCAGCATACGACAGGGGAACACTGAAGCTTTCTTT. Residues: CASSIRQGNTEAFF.

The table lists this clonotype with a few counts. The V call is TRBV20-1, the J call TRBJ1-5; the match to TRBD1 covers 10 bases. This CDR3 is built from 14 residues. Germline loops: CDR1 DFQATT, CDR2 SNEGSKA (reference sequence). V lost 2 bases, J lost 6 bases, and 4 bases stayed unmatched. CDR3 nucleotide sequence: TGCAGTGCTAGAACCGGGACAGGGGCTCAGCCCCAGCATTTT. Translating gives CSARTGTGAQPQHF.

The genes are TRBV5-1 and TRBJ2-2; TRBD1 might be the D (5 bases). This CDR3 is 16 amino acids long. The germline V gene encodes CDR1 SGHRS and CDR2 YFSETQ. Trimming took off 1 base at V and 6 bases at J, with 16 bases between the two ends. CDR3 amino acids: CASSLRRGTVPGELFF. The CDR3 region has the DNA TGCGCCAGCAGCTTGCGTAGGGGAACGGTCCCCGGGGAGCTGTTTTTT.

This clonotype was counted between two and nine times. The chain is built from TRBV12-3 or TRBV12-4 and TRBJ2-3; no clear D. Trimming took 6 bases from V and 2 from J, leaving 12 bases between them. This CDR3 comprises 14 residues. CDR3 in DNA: TGTGCCAGCAGCCATCAGGACGCCACAGATACGCAGTATTTT. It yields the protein CASSHQDATDTQYF.

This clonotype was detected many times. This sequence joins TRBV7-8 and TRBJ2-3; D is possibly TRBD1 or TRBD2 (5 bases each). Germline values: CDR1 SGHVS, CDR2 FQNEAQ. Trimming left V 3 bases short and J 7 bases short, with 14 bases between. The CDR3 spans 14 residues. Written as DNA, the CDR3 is TGTGCCAGCAGCTTCGCGTGGGGGTCGAATACGCAGTATTTT. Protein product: CASSFAWGSNTQYF.

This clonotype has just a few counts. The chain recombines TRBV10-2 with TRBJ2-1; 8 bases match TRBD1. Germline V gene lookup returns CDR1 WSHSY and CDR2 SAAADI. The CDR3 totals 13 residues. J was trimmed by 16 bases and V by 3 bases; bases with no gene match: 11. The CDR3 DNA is TGCGCCAGCAGTGACCACGGGACAGGCCCTTTTTTCTTC. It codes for CASSDHGTGPFFF.

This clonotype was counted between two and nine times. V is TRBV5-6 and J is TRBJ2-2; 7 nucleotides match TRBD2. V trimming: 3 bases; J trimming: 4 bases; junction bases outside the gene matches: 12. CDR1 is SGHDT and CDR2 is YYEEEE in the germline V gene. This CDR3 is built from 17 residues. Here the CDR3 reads CASSSPKSRTSTGELFF. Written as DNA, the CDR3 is TGTGCCAGCAGCTCTCCCAAAAGCCGGACTAGCACCGGGGAGCTGTTTTTT.